The subject of this entry is one T cell receptor (beta chain). What antigen it recognizes has not been identified. Per-base quality was not reported, and no clone a single base away is much larger than it. These data come from a study of cytomegalovirus exposure and HLA in healthy donors (dated by TCRdb to 2015 to 2018). Regarding the study in general: An earlier analysis of roughly 570 of the donors reported about 300 Gb of sequence data and 117 million unique TCR beta sequences obtained from around 170 million T cells. The study used immunosequencing to profile the T cell repertoires of about 670 subjects and linked those repertoires to cytomegalovirus serostatus. The study aimed to test whether signatures of past pathogen exposure could be identified by cataloging public T cell receptors. Around 320 gigabases of sequencing data and 80 million or so unique TCR sequences were included in an early release covering 550 to 650 HLA-typed donors. To predict cytomegalovirus infection status, the study combined high-throughput TCR immunosequencing, statistical association of individual TCRs with disease status, and machine learning. A later genetic analysis took genome-wide SNP genotypes for 398 of the 666 donors and used that subset as a discovery cohort. In a later analysis, previously published TCR beta repertoires from 550 to 700 donors were re-analyzed and high-resolution HLA genotyping was added so that TCR occurrence patterns could be studied. To decide whether each TCR beta V gene segment behaved as functional or pseudogenic, an earlier analysis of 587 of the donors relied on high-throughput TCR beta sequencing. Among the roughly 400 genotyped donors, around 81% belonged to the genetic ancestry cluster associated with self-reported Caucasian donors. Typing coverage varied by locus: about 620-630 donors for A, B, C, DRB1 and DQB1; approximately 520 for DQA1; around 610 for DPA1; more than 450 for DPB1. Alongside the repertoire data, information on donor age, sex, ethnicity and CMV serostatus was compiled. Four or five DR-DQ haplotypes were handled as single units for association and clustering, since linkage in the cohort was strong. Every discovery cohort repertoire had been produced on one sequencing platform. Class I and class II HLA loci were covered by the typing at four-digit resolution. Across some 400 genotyped donors of the cohort, an average of approximately 220,000 unique TCR beta nucleotide sequences per donor were sequenced, and approximately 17% of those sequences were non-productive. The later analysis used no new phenotypic data to find candidate immune exposures, relying instead on TCR beta sequences and their occurrence across donors. Besides the first cohort of more than 650 subjects, a separate validation cohort made up of 120 or so different subjects was used. Findings and caveats that apply to the study as a whole: Specific HLA alleles were associated with 16,951 TCR beta sequences at a false discovery rate of 0.05 in a later analysis. In this cohort, only TCR beta chains were sequenced, and detectable features were limited by the absence of alpha or paired-chain data. Across donors, most TCR sequences were observed very rarely, whereas some public TCRs were present in many individuals. Seventeen rarely observed V segments, including chromosome 9 orphons, were excluded from the earlier analysis of just under 600 of the donors because counts were too low. Assigning TCR associations to individual alleles was difficult when HLA alleles, especially DR and DQ, strongly co-occurred. The presence/absence analyses assumed that sequencing depth was roughly uniform across donors, and that assumption may not be true. According to a later analysis, parvovirus B19, influenza, CMV and Epstein-Barr virus appeared linked to several top co-occurrence clusters. In a later analysis, the rate of TCR association differed among HLA loci, with DRB1 alleles having the most associated TCRs and HLA-C alleles having the fewest. A further reported finding was that TCR beta sequences accurately predicted the HLA-A and HLA-B alleles for most subjects in the first cohort. Because the 87-base-pair reads could not distinguish some IMGT-functional V segments, including TRBV6-2 and TRBV6-3, those segments were excluded. In a later analysis, HLA-associated TCR beta chains showed more clonal expansion and lower generation probabilities than non-associated chains that were equally common. A cluster of highly shared sequence variants was judged likely to represent a technical artifact of the sequencing pipeline. A few of the identified cytomegalovirus-associated TCR beta chains were confirmed in vitro to be specific for cytomegalovirus antigens. Linkage disequilibrium might explain the correlated functional status among segregating V segments, but an unknown experimental factor could not be excluded. A total of about 150 TCR beta chains were listed by the study as associated with cytomegalovirus. According to the authors, the approach could potentially be generalized to other disease states and immunological phenotypes. HLA typing was unavailable for some donors at each locus, so association tests used only the typed subset. According to a later genetic analysis, donors in an Asian-associated ancestry cluster had fewer N-insertions in productive TCRs than the approximately 710-donor mean. Cytomegalovirus status was reported to be diagnosed by the classifier with high specificity and sensitivity in both the original and validation cohorts. In a later genetic analysis, a missense DCLRE1C variant was associated with V-gene and J-gene trimming of TCR beta chains, and the association was replicated in an independent cohort. CMV serostatus was the only immune exposure information available for the cohort. In an earlier analysis of approximately 590 of the donors, most TCR beta V segments appeared in productive rearrangements about 87% or about 30% of the time, broadly matching IMGT annotations. According to a later analysis, most CMV-associated TCR beta chains appeared to be HLA-restricted, and the HLA associations seemed to be driven largely by CMV exposure.

Library preparation used the immunoSEQ multiplex PCR assay. A mixture of 60 forward primers for TCR Vbeta segments and 13 reverse primers for TCR Jbeta segments was used in the multiplex PCR. The CDR3 region of rearranged TCR beta genes was amplified from genomic DNA with a multiplex PCR assay. The amplified TCR beta libraries were sequenced on the Illumina HiSeq System as 87-base-pair reads. For the original study's pipeline: A later analysis tallied around 82 million unique TCR beta chains across the 660 or so repertoires, and approximately 12 million of those chains were shared by two or more donors. To remove PCR and sequencing errors, raw reads were error-corrected and collapsed into unique sequences using a nearest-neighbor algorithm that merged closely related sequences. CDR3 sequences were aligned to IMGT reference sequences to assign V, D and J gene segments. For a sequence to be retained, a match of at least six nucleotides was required to both a V gene segment and a J gene segment. Rearrangements were called productive when the CDR3 lacked stop codons and stayed in frame with V and J; all others were non-productive. Following IMGT convention, CDR3 was defined as the stretch from the second conserved V-encoded cysteine to the conserved J-encoded phenylalanine. The earlier analysis of some 540 of the donors excluded any sequence lacking an unambiguous match to a single V gene segment. An earlier analysis of 450 to 650 of the donors called V segments functional above 56.7% productive rearrangements and segregating when the between-donor standard deviation exceeded 5%. A statistical classification framework was built to diagnose cytomegalovirus status from the catalog of TCR beta chain sequences. A later analysis assigned V and J genes by comparing TCR nucleotide sequences with IMGT/GENE-DB human TR gene sequences. A later analysis assigned CDR3 sequences and most-parsimonious VDJ recombination scenarios with the TCRdist pipeline. In a later analysis, every TCR beta chain was defined by the combination of its CDR3 amino acid sequence and its V-gene family, and reads without a unique V-gene family were dropped. In a later analysis, approximately 590 highly shared, low-generation-probability nucleotide sequences were removed to address suspected cross-contamination and a sequencing artifact. In a later analysis, a clonal expansion index for each public chain was calculated from normalized within-repertoire ranks of inferred template counts. A later analysis computed generation probabilities with a VDJ recombination model fitted to out-of-frame rearrangements, and checked the results against IGoR. In a later analysis, hypergeometric tests were used to score TCR-TCR, TCR-HLA and TCR-CMV co-occurrence, with a repertoire-size bias correction applied to TCR pairs. False discovery rates were estimated in a later analysis by permuting HLA or CMV assignments 20 times. In a later analysis, co-occurring TCRs were grouped using DBSCAN, and TCRdist sequence similarity was added for clustering within HLA-allele-positive subsets. Repertoires with fewer than 30,000 or more than 120,000 public chains, plus five repertoires with anomalous nucleotide sharing, were excluded from co-occurrence clustering. This is the immuneACCESS table as TCRdb keeps it, with only in-frame sequences that have V and J called. A part of the clones is gone; compared with another copy, unresolved V genes explain less than half, and the rest is unexplained. V and J calls and clone size come straight from that table; D and trimming were deduced from the DNA. Here the sample has just over 150,000 clones; more than 75% occur a single time. The ten biggest clones cover less than 2.5% of the sample.

The cohort consisted of 650 to 850 healthy bone marrow donors. Cohort members were all nominally healthy when sampled, although unrecorded immune exposures were likely present. The donor tested CMV seronegative, placing the donor among the roughly 400 seronegative members of the cohort. Each donor provided a peripheral blood sample, and peripheral blood mononuclear cells were used for TCR beta sequencing. Genomic DNA was extracted from the blood cell samples with the Qiagen DNeasy Blood Extraction Kit. Trimming takes 5 bases from V and 6 bases from J, and the germline ends sit 16 bases apart. CDR1 and CDR2, looked up from the germline V gene (reference sequence), are LNHNV and YYDKDF. Spanning cysteine to phenylalanine, the CDR3 consists of 14 amino acids. The sequence is cut down to CDR3 DNA, 42 bases in frame from base 1.

The chain is made from TRBV15 and TRBJ1-2, with the D gene uncertain. Sample: PBMCs. This sequence originates from a woman aged 18-30 years in good health and CMV-seronegative. The DNA is TGTGCCACCAGCCGGAGCGGAGGTGGAGATGGCTACACCTTC. This sequence encodes CATSRSGGGDGYTF. Beyond the CDR3, the reference TRBV15 and TRBJ1-2 genes provide the residues; the full variable domain reads: DAMVIQNPRYQVTQFGKPVTLSCSQTLNHNVMYWYQQKSSQAPKLLFHYYDKDFNNEADTPDNFQSRRPNTSFCFLDIRSPGLGDTAMYLCATSRSGGGDGYTFGSGTRLTVV.